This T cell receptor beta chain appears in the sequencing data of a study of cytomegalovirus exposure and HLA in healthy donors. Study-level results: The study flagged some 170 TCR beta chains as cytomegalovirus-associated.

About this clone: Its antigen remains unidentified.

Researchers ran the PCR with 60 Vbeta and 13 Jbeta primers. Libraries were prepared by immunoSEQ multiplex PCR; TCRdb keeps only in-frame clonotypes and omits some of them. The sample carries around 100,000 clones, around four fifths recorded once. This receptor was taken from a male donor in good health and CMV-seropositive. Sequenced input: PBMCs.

CDR3 DNA sequence: TGTGCCAGCAAGGACAGGGGCCTCTCTGGAAACACCATATATTTT. Translating it yields CASKDRGLSGNTIYF. The V and J genes are TRBV6-1 and TRBJ1-3; 9 nucleotides line up with TRBD1. The CDR3 runs to 15 residues. Looked up from germline, CDR1 is MNHNS and CDR2 is SASEGT. With V trimmed by 7 bases and J by 0 bases, 4 bases remained unmatched.